A selection of T cell receptor beta chains follows, all from one sample in a study of cytomegalovirus exposure and HLA in healthy donors. Clones were sequenced by immunoSEQ multiplex PCR, and TCRdb holds only the in-frame ones, with some missing. This listing includes around 100,000 clones. The sample consisted of PBMCs. These receptors all stem from a woman in her twenties or thirties in good health and CMV-seronegative. The CDR3 runs from the conserved cysteine through the conserved F or W. Fields, in order: D gene, J gene, V gene, CDR3 DNA, CDR3 protein. A D gene is named only where the DNA matches it firmly.

-,TRBJ2-7,TRBV6-5,TGTGCCAGCAGTTACGGAACGCCCACACTAGCTAACGAGCAGTACTTC,CASSYGTPTLANEQYF
TRBD2,TRBJ2-5,TRBV6-4,TGTGCCAGCAGTGACGGGACTAGCGGGCAAGAGACCCAGTACTTC,CASSDGTSGQETQYF
-,TRBJ2-2,TRBV7-2,TGTGCCAGCAGCTTAGGACGGGGCACCGGGGAGCTGTTTTTT,CASSLGRGTGELFF
-,TRBJ2-5,TRBV5-4,TGTGCCAGCAAGATGGGGCTCGATGGGGAGACCCAGTACTTC,CASKMGLDGETQYF
-,TRBJ2-3,TRBV5-8,TGTGCCAGCCGACTCACAGATACGCAGTATTTT,CASRLTDTQYF
-,TRBJ1-1,TRBV18,TGTGCCAGCTCACCGGGAGGGGCTCACACTGAAGCTTTCTTT,CASSPGGAHTEAFF
TRBD2,TRBJ2-7,TRBV19,TGTGCCAGTAGTGCTAGACTAGCGGGGGCATACGAGCAGTACTTC,CASSARLAGAYEQYF
TRBD2,TRBJ2-5,TRBV7-2,TGTGCCAGCAGCCCTGGGACTAGCGGGGGGGGGTCGACCCAGTACTTC,CASSPGTSGGGSTQYF
-,TRBJ1-6,TRBV9,TGTGCCAGCAGCTCTCCTGGGACTGATTCACCCCTCCACTTT,CASSSPGTDSPLHF
TRBD2,TRBJ2-4,TRBV25-1,TGTGCCAGCAGTATCGGCGGGAGAAACATTCAGTACTTC,CASSIGGRNIQYF
-,TRBJ1-2,TRBV9,TGTGCCAGCAGCCACGGCGGGGGGCGTAGTTATGGCTACACCTTC,CASSHGGGRSYGYTF
-,TRBJ2-7,TRBV5-1,TGCGCCAGCAGCTTGACATCGTACTACGAGCAGTACTTC,CASSLTSYYEQYF
-,TRBJ2-4,TRBV10-2,TGCGCCAGCACCGAAGGTGGCGGGACGGGGGACATTCAGTACTTC,CASTEGGGTGDIQYF
-,TRBJ2-2,TRBV4-1,TGCGCCAGCAGCTCCTGGGGGGTGAGCACCGGGGAGCTGTTTTTT,CASSSWGVSTGELFF
TRBD2,TRBJ2-3,TRBV5-1,TGCGCCAGCAGCTTGTGGGCTAGCGGGAGGGCGGGTCGGGCAGATACGCAGTATTTT,CASSLWASGRAGRADTQYF
-,TRBJ2-1,TRBV27,TGTGCCAGCAGTTGGGGGACTCCCTCGTCCAATGAGCAGTTCTTC,CASSWGTPSSNEQFF
-,TRBJ2-7,TRBV5-1,TGCGCCAGCACTATCGGTAACTGGGGGGACGAGCAGTACTTC,CASTIGNWGDEQYF
-,TRBJ2-7,TRBV7-9,TGTGCCAGCAGCTTATCCCGGTCCTACGAGCAGTACTTC,CASSLSRSYEQYF
-,TRBJ2-5,TRBV4-2,TGTGCCAGCAGCCAAGAGGCGGGGAGAGGCCGCGAGGTAGGGACCCAGTACTTC,CASSQEAGRGREVGTQYF
-,TRBJ1-1,TRBV13,TGTGCCAGCAGCTTCTCTGCAATGGGGGGAGGGACTGAAGCTTTCTTT,CASSFSAMGGGTEAFF
-,TRBJ2-1,TRBV5-1,TGCGCCAGCAGCTGGCCACCGGGAGACGTACATAATGAGCAGTTCTTC,CASSWPPGDVHNEQFF
TRBD2,TRBJ2-5,TRBV5-1,TGCGCCAGCAGCTTGGGGGGGAGACTAGCGGGGTACCAAGAGACCCAGTACTTC,CASSLGGRLAGYQETQYF
-,TRBJ1-5,TRBV27,TGTGCCAGCAGTTGGGCTGATAGCAATCAGCCCCAGCATTTT,CASSWADSNQPQHF
-,TRBJ2-3,TRBV15,TGTGCCACCAGCAGAGGCGCCGGGAGTTACACAGATACGCAGTATTTT,CATSRGAGSYTDTQYF
-,TRBJ2-7,TRBV2,TGTGCCAGCAGTGAAGGTCCCAGGACCTACGAGCAGTACTTC,CASSEGPRTYEQYF
-,TRBJ2-3,TRBV9,TGTGCCAGCAGCGTAGGAAATCCGGGCACAGATACGCAGTATTTT,CASSVGNPGTDTQYF
TRBD2,TRBJ2-7,TRBV5-1,TGCGCCAGCAGCTCTCTAGCGGATAGCTCCTACGAGCAGTACTTC,CASSSLADSSYEQYF
TRBD1,TRBJ2-3,TRBV29-1,TGCAGCGCTGAGAAGACAGGGGCAGATACGCAGTATTTT,CSAEKTGADTQYF
-,TRBJ1-3,TRBV10-3,TGTGCCATCAGTGAGATTGGGACAACCAGCTCTGGAAACACCATATATTTT,CAISEIGTTSSGNTIYF
TRBD1,TRBJ1-6,TRBV7-3,TGTGCCAGCAGCCCGACAGGGGTCAATTCACCCCTCCACTTT,CASSPTGVNSPLHF
-,TRBJ1-3,TRBV6-6,TGTGCCAGCAGTTACTCGGGGCGGAGCTCTGGAAACACCATATATTTT,CASSYSGRSSGNTIYF
-,TRBJ1-1,TRBV2,TGTGCCAGCAGTTTAGGACTGGGATCGGACACTGAAGCTTTCTTT,CASSLGLGSDTEAFF
-,TRBJ2-3,TRBV5-6,TGTGCCAGCAGCTTGGGGCAGTTCACAGATACGCAGTATTTT,CASSLGQFTDTQYF
TRBD1,TRBJ2-5,TRBV6-1,TGTGCCAGCGGACGGACAGGGTTAGAGACCCAGTACTTC,CASGRTGLETQYF
-,TRBJ1-1,TRBV15,TGTGCCACCAGCAGAGGGGCGTCGAACACTGAAGCTTTCTTT,CATSRGASNTEAFF
-,TRBJ1-1,TRBV5-1,TGCGCCAGCAGCACCGAAACCACAGGAGGGACTGAAGCTTTCTTT,CASSTETTGGTEAFF
-,TRBJ1-2,TRBV19,TGTGCCAGTACGCCTACCCCTCAGGGAGGGTATGGCTACACCTTC,CASTPTPQGGYGYTF
-,TRBJ2-1,TRBV7-9,TGTGCCAGCAGCCCCAGGGTACACAATGAGCAGTTCTTC,CASSPRVHNEQFF
TRBD1,TRBJ2-7,TRBV30,TGTGCCTGGAGTCGCGGACAGGGCGGGGAGCAGTACTTC,CAWSRGQGGEQYF
-,TRBJ2-7,TRBV7-8,TGTGCCAGCAGCTTCTTCTCAGGGGACTACGAGCAGTACTTC,CASSFFSGDYEQYF
-,TRBJ2-2,TRBV7-2,TGTGCCAGCAGCTTTCACGGGGAGCTGTTTTTT,CASSFHGELFF
-,TRBJ2-5,TRBV9,TGTGCCAGCAGCCCTGGACAGATCCAAGAGACCCAGTACTTC,CASSPGQIQETQYF
TRBD2,TRBJ2-1,TRBV27,TGTGCCAGCAGTTCCCTCATTAGCGGGGGCTCTCCCTACAATGAGCAGTTCTTC,CASSSLISGGSPYNEQFF
TRBD2,TRBJ2-1,TRBV5-5,TGTGCCAGCAGGAGATACCGGGAGGACCACGGTGAGCAGTTCTTC,CASRRYREDHGEQFF
TRBD2,TRBJ2-7,TRBV9,TGTGCCAGCAGCGCCCAGGGGCTAGCGGGAAGGTTCGAGCAGTACTTC,CASSAQGLAGRFEQYF
-,TRBJ1-1,TRBV7-9,TGTGCCAGCAGCCCCGACAGACTGAACACTGAAGCTTTCTTT,CASSPDRLNTEAFF
-,TRBJ1-5,TRBV27,TGTGCCAGCAGTTTAATGGGGGCTAATCAGCCCCAGCATTTT,CASSLMGANQPQHF
TRBD1,TRBJ2-3,TRBV5-6,TGTGCCAGCAGCTCTGGGACAGGAGCCTATACGCAGTATTTT,CASSSGTGAYTQYF
-,TRBJ1-5,TRBV12-2,TGTGCAAGTCGCGCGGGGGGGGCCAATCAGCCCCAGCATTTT,CASRAGGANQPQHF
TRBD1,TRBJ1-4,TRBV5-1,TGCGCCAGCAGCTACGGACAGGGCCAGAATGAAAAACTGTTTTTT,CASSYGQGQNEKLFF
-,TRBJ2-6,TRBV16,TGTGCCAGCAGCCTCGACATCTCTGGGGCCAACGTCCTGACTTTC,CASSLDISGANVLTF
TRBD1,TRBJ2-5,TRBV6-5,TGTGCCAGCAGTACCCCCGGGACAGGGGACGAGACCCAGTACTTC,CASSTPGTGDETQYF
TRBD2,TRBJ2-7,TRBV5-1,TGCGCCAGCACCGAAGGGGGACTAGCGGGTCTGGAGCAGTACTTC,CASTEGGLAGLEQYF